Shown below are 11 T cell receptor beta chains from a single sample sequenced in a study of blood T cell repertoires in COVID-19. Profiled with immunoSEQ multiplex PCR; TCRdb holds only in-frame clones, not every one. The table lists approximately 160,000 clones, around four fifths of them singletons. The sequencing sample was made of peripheral blood. The receptors were sampled from a middle-aged man who had recovered from COVID-19.

The chain has TRBV7-9 and TRBJ2-5; TRBD2 matches at 12 bases. This CDR3 is built from 15 residues. Looked up from germline, CDR1 is SEHNR and CDR2 is FQNEAQ (reference sequence). V shed 5 bases and J 3 bases; nucleotides not matched to a gene: 4. CDR3 region: CASSRTSGGKETQYF. For the CDR3, the DNA is TGTGCCAGCAGCCGTACTAGCGGGGGGAAAGAGACCCAGTACTTC.

This clone appeared once. This chain connects TRBV7-2 to TRBJ2-3, with a tentative D call TRBD1 (5 bases). The V end was cut by 2 bases, the J end by 12 bases, with 18 bases between. Germline V gene sequence: CDR1 SGHTA, CDR2 FQGNSA. The CDR3 extends over 14 amino acids. CDR3 in DNA: TGTGCCAGCAGCTTATCAAAATCGCAGGGTAATCAGTATTTT. Translating gives CASSLSKSQGNQYF. The full variable domain, rest sourced from reference TRBV7-2 and TRBJ2-3, is GAGVSQSPSNKVTEKGKDVELRCDPISGHTALYWYRQSLGQGLEFLIYFQGNSAPDKSGLPSDRFSAERTGGSVSTLTIQRTQQEDSAVYLCASSLSKSQGNQYFGPGTRLTVL.

This clone was counted once. The CDR3 DNA follows: TGTGCCAGCACGCGGAGAGGAGAGACCCAGTACTTC. Translation: CASTRRGETQYF. The V call is TRBV12-3 or TRBV12-4, the J call TRBJ2-5, with D hard to call. There are 12 residues in the CDR3. Trimming took 7 bases from V and 4 from J, leaving 10 bases between them.

The V gene is TRBV9, the J gene TRBJ2-1; TRBD2 matches 8 bases. Germline CDR1 is SGDLS and CDR2 is YYNGEE. The CDR3 is made up of 14 amino acids. Germline trimming cut 3 bases from V and 9 bases from J; bases unmatched to any gene: 8. The CDR3 loop is CASSGVAGQVEQFF. The CDR3 DNA is TGTGCCAGCAGCGGGGTAGCGGGGCAGGTTGAGCAGTTCTTC.

V and J are TRBV9 and TRBJ2-7; D is ambiguous. Germline loops: CDR1 SGDLS, CDR2 YYNGEE. V shed 1 base and J shed 6 bases, with 14 bases lying between them. This CDR3 is built from 14 residues. CDR3 amino acids: CASSVQAQVTEQYF. CDR3 nucleotide sequence: TGTGCCAGCAGCGTACAGGCCCAGGTCACCGAGCAGTACTTC.

CDR3 region: CAGGVRYEQYF. The CDR3 bases are TGTGCCGGGGGGGTACGCTACGAGCAGTACTTC. This sequence joins TRBV6-5 and TRBJ2-7, with 7 bases lining up with TRBD2. The CDR3 covers 11 residues. The V gene end was trimmed by 11 bases and the J gene end by 3 bases; junction bases not matched to a gene: 4. Per the germline V gene, CDR1 is MNHEY and CDR2 is SVGAGI.

This clone was recorded once. This chain uses TRBV7-8 with TRBJ2-3; 7 bases align to TRBD1. V was clipped by 7 bases and J by 3 bases; unmatched bases: 10. The CDR3 is 15 residues long. From germline, CDR1 is SGHVS and CDR2 FQNEAQ. Here the CDR3 reads CASMRGTAQTDTQYF. DNA of the CDR3: TGTGCCAGCATGAGGGGGACAGCCCAAACAGATACGCAGTATTTT.

The CDR3 DNA follows: TGTGCCAGCAGCCTGACTAGCGGGGGAGCCACAGATACGCAGTATTTT. This encodes CASSLTSGGATDTQYF. The chain is built from TRBV5-4 and TRBJ2-3, with TRBD2 matching 12 bases. The germline CDR1 and CDR2 sequences are SGHNT and YYREEE (reference sequence). Unmatched junction bases numbered 5, after V lost 4 bases and J lost 2 bases. CDR3 size: 16 residues. Variable domain in full (rest from reference TRBV5-4 and TRBJ2-3): ETGVTQSPTHLIKTRGQQVTLRCSSQSGHNTVSWYQQALGQGPQFIFQYYREEENGRGNFPPRFSGLQFPNYSSELNVNALELDDSALYLCASSLTSGGATDTQYFGPGTRLTVL.

This chain uses TRBV9 with TRBJ2-1; 8 bases align to TRBD2. The J segment lost 2 bases and the V segment lost 4 bases, leaving 8 bases of the junction unmatched. This CDR3 is 16 amino acids long. The V gene's germline CDR1 is SGDLS and CDR2 YYNGEE. CDR3 nucleotide sequence: TGTGCCAGCAGCTTCACCAGCGGGAGTCCCTACAATGAGCAGTTCTTC. Amino acid sequence: CASSFTSGSPYNEQFF.

The chain couples TRBV14 to TRBJ1-2, with TRBD1 matching over 9 bases. The germline CDR1 and CDR2 sequences are SGHDN and FVKESK. The CDR3 is 15 amino acids. After removal of 1 base from V and 4 bases from J, the junction contained 4 bases not matched to a gene. CDR3 region: CASSQGTGQGYGYTF. The DNA of the CDR3 is TGTGCCAGCAGCCAAGGAACGGGACAGGGCTATGGCTACACCTTC.

The chain links TRBV24-1 to TRBJ2-7; no clear D gene. Trimming stripped 5 bases from V and 4 bases from J, with 5 bases between. CDR1 KGHDR and CDR2 SFDVKD come from the germline V gene. The CDR3 runs to 11 residues. The CDR3: CATSVHYEQYF. For the CDR3, the DNA is TGTGCCACCAGTGTTCATTACGAGCAGTACTTC.